This TCR beta chain was sequenced in a study of cytomegalovirus exposure and HLA in healthy donors. V shed 0 bases and J 6 bases; nucleotides not matched to a gene: 3. Germline CDR1 and CDR2: SGHTA and FQGNSA. This CDR3 is built from 15 residues. The PCR had 60 Vbeta and 13 Jbeta primers. Libraries were prepared by immunoSEQ multiplex PCR; TCRdb keeps only in-frame clonotypes and omits some of them. The sample contains 150,000 or so clones, 75% to 85% of which appear only once. Sample: PBMCs. The chain carries TRBV7-2 and TRBJ2-7, with 12 bases that match TRBD2. This receptor was obtained from a female donor in good health and CMV-seronegative. The CDR3 loop is CASSLAPSGRVEQYF. The CDR3, as DNA: TGTGCCAGCAGCTTAGCGCCTAGCGGGAGGGTCGAGCAGTACTTC.